This T cell receptor beta chain came from a study of cytomegalovirus exposure and HLA in healthy donors. Primers included in the PCR were 60 Vbeta and 13 Jbeta primers. Sequenced by immunoSEQ multiplex PCR; TCRdb stores in-frame clones only, minus some. Here the sample spans 170,000 or so clones, about 82% being singletons. Germline CDR1 DFQATT, CDR2 SNEGSKA (reference sequence). Between the trimmed V and J ends, which lost 6 bases and 13 bases, there was a span of 15 bases. The CDR3 totals 10 residues. Material: PBMCs. The TCR comes from a woman between 50 and 59 years old in good health and CMV-seropositive. The rearrangement uses TRBV20-1 and TRBJ1-1, with D perhaps TRBD1 (5 bases). The CDR3 DNA reads TGCAGTGCCACGGTTAACACAGGTTTCTTT. Translating it yields CSATVNTGFF.